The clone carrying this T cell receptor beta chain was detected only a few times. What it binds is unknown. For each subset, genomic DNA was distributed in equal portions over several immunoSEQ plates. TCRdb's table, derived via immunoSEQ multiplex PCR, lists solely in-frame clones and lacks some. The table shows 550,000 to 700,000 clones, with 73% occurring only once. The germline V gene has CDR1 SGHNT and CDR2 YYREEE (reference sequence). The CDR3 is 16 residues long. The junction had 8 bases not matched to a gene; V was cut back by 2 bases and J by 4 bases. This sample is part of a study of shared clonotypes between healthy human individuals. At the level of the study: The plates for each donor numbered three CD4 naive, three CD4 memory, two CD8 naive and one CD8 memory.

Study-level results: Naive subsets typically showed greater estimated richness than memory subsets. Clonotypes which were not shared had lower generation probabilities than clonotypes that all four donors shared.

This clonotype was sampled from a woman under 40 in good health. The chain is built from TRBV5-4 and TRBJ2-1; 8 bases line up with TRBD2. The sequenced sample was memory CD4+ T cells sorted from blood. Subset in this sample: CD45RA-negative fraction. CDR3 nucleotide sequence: TGTGCCAGCAGCTTTAAAAATAGCGGGGCATACAATGAGCAGTTCTTC. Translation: CASSFKNSGAYNEQFF.